This entry concerns a single T cell receptor (beta chain). Its target is unknown. Primers used in a second PCR of roughly 6 to 11 cycles were a sample-barcoded 5' primer and a J-beta primer mix. TCRdb itself ran the 5' RACE reads through MiXCR, one entry per CDR3 protein. The sample carries some 1.1 million distinct CDR3 sequences, roughly two fifths recorded once. This CDR3 comprises 14 residues. Trimming shortened V by 1 base and J by 0 bases, and 7 bases separated the two germline ends. Germline V gene sequence: CDR1 DFQATT, CDR2 SNEGSKA (reference sequence). Peripheral blood, roughly 9.3 milliliters per donor, was collected. Each sample provided at least 6 micrograms of extracted total RNA. The sample is drawn from a study of blood T cells in healthy people across ages. Study-wide findings and caveats: The donors' CMV status was not determined, possibly confounding changes in expanded clonotypes. Roughly linear age-related decline in beta diversity appeared, significant by age around 36.

The source material was blood. The genes are TRBV20-1 and TRBJ2-4; D uncertain. This TCR was recovered from a man younger than 30 in good health. The CDR3 DNA is TGCAGTGCTAGAGGGGAACTAGCCAAAAACATTCAGTACTTC. Protein sequence: CSARGELAKNIQYF.